One and the same sample provided the 2 T cell receptor beta chains below, sequenced in a study of T cell changes during pregnancy in multiple sclerosis. Here immunoSEQ multiplex PCR was the method, and the copy in TCRdb shows in-frame clones only, minus some. The data show fewer than 85,000 clones, about 93% seen once. Sequencing used peripheral blood, obtained in the first trimester of pregnancy. The source of these receptors is a female donor in good health, enrolled as a control in a pregnancy study.

CDR3 coding DNA: TGTGCCAGTAGTATACTACAGGGGGCTACCCAGTACTTC. Its protein product is CASSILQGATQYF. This chain uses TRBV19 with TRBJ2-5; TRBD1 agrees at 9 bases. Losses at the gene ends were 2 bases for V and 8 bases for J; bases not matched to a gene: 3. This CDR3 comprises 13 residues. Germline V gives CDR1 LNHDA, CDR2 SQIVND (reference sequence).

This clone appeared a single time. As DNA, the CDR3 is TGCGCCAGCAGCTTGCAGGGGGCCGGGGAGCTGTTTTTT. Translating gives CASSLQGAGELFF. The chain joins TRBV5-1 to TRBJ2-2; 7 nucleotides align to TRBD1. The CDR3 sequence is 13 residues long. The V gene end was trimmed by 1 base and the J gene end by 6 bases; junction bases not matched to a gene: 0. CDR1 and CDR2 (germline): SGHRS, YFSETQ.